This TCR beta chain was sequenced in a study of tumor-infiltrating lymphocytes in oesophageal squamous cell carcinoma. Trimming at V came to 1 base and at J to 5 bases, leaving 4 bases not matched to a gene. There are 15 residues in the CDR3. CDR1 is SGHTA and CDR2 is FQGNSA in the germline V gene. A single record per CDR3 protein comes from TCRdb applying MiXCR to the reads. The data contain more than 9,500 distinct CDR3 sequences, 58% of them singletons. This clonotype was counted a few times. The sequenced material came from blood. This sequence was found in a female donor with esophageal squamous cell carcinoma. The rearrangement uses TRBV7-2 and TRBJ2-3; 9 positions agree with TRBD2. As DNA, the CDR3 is TGTGCCAGCAGCTTAGTTGCGGGAGGGGGAGATACGCAGTATTTT. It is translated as CASSLVAGGGDTQYF.